One and the same sample provided the 16 T cell receptor beta chains below, sequenced in a study of blood T cell repertoires in COVID-19. Measured with immunoSEQ multiplex PCR; TCRdb has only the in-frame clones, and not every one. The table has around 100,000 clones, around 80% seen once. The sequenced sample was peripheral blood. These receptors all stem from a human donor in a cohort sampled during active COVID-19.

This chain links TRBV24-1 with TRBJ2-7, with D possibly TRBD2 on 7 matching bases. Trimming took 1 base from V and 2 from J, leaving 11 bases between them. The CDR3 length is 15 residues. Germline V gives CDR1 KGHDR, CDR2 SFDVKD. The CDR3 sequence: CATSDLRGATYEQYF. The CDR3 coding sequence is TGTGCCACCAGTGATTTACGGGGGGCTACCTACGAGCAGTACTTC.

This chain connects TRBV11-2 to TRBJ2-7; TRBD2 aligns across 7 bases. The V and J ends lost 5 bases and 0 bases, in that order; junction bases with no gene match: 10. Germline CDR1 SGHAT, CDR2 FQNNGV. There are 16 residues in the CDR3. The CDR3, as DNA: TGTGCCAGCAGCCCCCGATCTAGCGGTAGCTCCTACGAGCAGTACTTC. Encoded protein: CASSPRSSGSSYEQYF.

The chain carries TRBV19 and TRBJ1-4; 9 nucleotides align to TRBD1. V was pared by 6 bases and J by 2 bases, with 1 base of the junction left unmatched. Germline V gene data show CDR1 as LNHDA and CDR2 as SQIVND (reference sequence). CDR3 length equals 14 residues. CDR3 coding DNA: TGTGCCAGTAGGGACAGGGGCACTAATGAAAAACTGTTTTTT. Amino acids: CASRDRGTNEKLFF.

The chain joins TRBV6-5 to TRBJ2-1; 9 bases map to TRBD2. Germline values: CDR1 MNHEY, CDR2 SVGAGI. CDR3 length equals 15 residues. Losses at the gene ends were 6 bases for V and 9 bases for J; bases not matched to a gene: 12. DNA of the CDR3: TGTGCCAGCAGCCCATTTAGCGGGAGCCGGGGTGAGCAGTTCTTC. This gives the protein CASSPFSGSRGEQFF.

The rearrangement links TRBV7-9 to TRBJ1-1; 11 bases line up with TRBD1. J was trimmed by 4 bases and V by 5 bases; bases with no gene match: 15. Germline V gives CDR1 SEHNR, CDR2 FQNEAQ (reference sequence). The CDR3 runs 18 residues. The CDR3 loop reads CASSLGRDRGVQSTEAFF. For the CDR3, the DNA is TGTGCCAGCAGCCTGGGCAGGGACAGGGGGGTCCAAAGCACTGAAGCTTTCTTT.

The J gene is TRBJ2-2, the V gene TRBV5-1; 9 positions agree with TRBD2. The length of the CDR3 is 16 residues. Germline V CDR1 and CDR2: SGHRS, YFSETQ. With 2 bases clipped from V and 6 bases from J, the junction kept 8 bases outside the gene matches. CDR3 nucleotide sequence: TGCGCCAGCAGCTTAGGGGCTAGCGGGATCGCCGGGGAGCTGTTTTTT. Its translation is CASSLGASGIAGELFF.

CDR3 loop: CASSLEWSAYEQYF. CDR3 nucleotides: TGTGCCAGCTCCCTTGAATGGAGCGCCTACGAGCAGTACTTC. The chain uses TRBV18 and TRBJ2-7; no firm D call. Per germline, CDR1 KGHSH and CDR2 LQKENI. V lost 6 bases and J lost 2, with 14 bases in between. The CDR3 sequence is 14 residues long.

The V and J genes are TRBV5-6 and TRBJ1-6; D is unresolved. The CDR3 runs 17 residues. The V end lost 1 base, the J end lost 7 bases, and 18 bases lay between the germline ends. Per germline, CDR1 SGHDT and CDR2 YYEEEE. The CDR3 DNA follows: TGTGCCAGCAGCTTGAACAGACCAAATAGTTTAAATTCACCCCTCCACTTT. This translates into CASSLNRPNSLNSPLHF. Variable domain in full (rest from reference TRBV5-6 and TRBJ1-6): DAGVTQSPTHLIKTRGQQVTLRCSPKSGHDTVSWYQQALGQGPQFIFQYYEEEERQRGNFPDRFSGHQFPNYSSELNVNALLLGDSALYLCASSLNRPNSLNSPLHFGNGTRLTVT.

As for this clone: A junction end diverges from the germline sequence, so it may reflect a read error. V is TRBV7-9 and J is TRBJ1-1; D unclear. Germline V gene sequence: CDR1 SEHNR, CDR2 FQNEAQ (reference sequence). The CDR3 sequence is 14 residues long. The CDR3 sequence is CASSSKHKNTEAFF. The CDR3 region has the DNA TGTGCCAGCAGCTCCAAACATAAAAACACAGAAGCTTTCTTT. Combining the CDR3 with reference TRBV7-9 and TRBJ1-1 gives the whole variable domain DTGVSQNPRHKITKRGQNVTFRCDPISEHNRLYWYRQTLGQGPEFLTYFQNEAQLEKSRLLSDRFSAERPKGSFSTLEIQRTEQGDSAMYLCASSSKHKNTEAFFGQGTRLTVV.

The J gene is TRBJ1-5, the V gene TRBV5-6; 8 nucleotides line up with TRBD1. Trimming removed 6 bases from V and 2 bases from J; junction bases left unmatched: 4. Germline values: CDR1 SGHDT, CDR2 YYEEEE. The CDR3 sequence is 14 residues long. The CDR3 here is CASTGQGGNQPQHF. The CDR3 DNA sequence: TGTGCCAGCACTGGACAGGGTGGCAATCAGCCCCAGCATTTT.

The chain links TRBV19 to TRBJ1-2; TRBD1 matches at 9 bases. After removal of 5 bases from V and 2 bases from J, the junction contained 9 bases not matched to a gene. Germline V gives CDR1 LNHDA, CDR2 SQIVND (reference sequence). This CDR3 is 16 amino acids long. In DNA, the CDR3 is TGTGCCAGTAGTGATACAGGGGGCCTAATCAACTATGGCTACACCTTC. It translates to CASSDTGGLINYGYTF.

This rearrangement joins TRBV7-9 to TRBJ2-7; D is perhaps TRBD2 (6 bases). Germline-derived CDR1 and CDR2 are SEHNR and FQNEAQ (reference sequence). V was shortened by 5 bases and J by 6 bases, with 20 bases between the two germline ends. This CDR3 contains 15 residues. In nucleotides, the CDR3 is TGTGCCAGCAGCCGCGGAGGGGTTAGTTCGGGCGAGCAGTACTTC. Translating it yields CASSRGGVSSGEQYF.

This clone was seen a single time. The genes are TRBV19 and TRBJ1-2; D is perhaps TRBD1 (5 bases). V was shortened by 4 bases and J by 5 bases, with 14 bases between the two germline ends. CDR1 LNHDA and CDR2 SQIVND come from the germline V gene (reference sequence). The CDR3 is 14 residues long. CDR3 bases: TGTGCCAGTAGTACACCACAGGAGAGGTATGGCTACACCTTC. This gives the protein CASSTPQERYGYTF.

V gene TRBV19 combines with J gene TRBJ2-1, with TRBD2 as a possible D gene (6 bases). Trimming removed 7 bases from V and 8 bases from J, with 21 bases in between. The CDR3 spans 15 residues. In germline, CDR1 is LNHDA, CDR2 SQIVND (reference sequence). The CDR3: CASIAGSPRGDEQFF. The CDR3 DNA reads TGTGCCAGTATCGCGGGGTCCCCCCGCGGGGATGAGCAGTTCTTC.

This clone has a handful of counts. The chain couples TRBV5-1 to TRBJ1-3; no clear D gene. V lost 0 bases, J lost 0 bases, and 13 bases lay in between. The CDR3 totals 17 residues. The germline V gene has CDR1 SGHRS and CDR2 YFSETQ. CDR3 sequence (DNA): TGCGCCAGCAGCTTGGAGCCCCCTGGGAGCTCTGGAAACACCATATATTTT. As protein: CASSLEPPGSSGNTIYF.

This sequence joins TRBV20-1 and TRBJ2-7; D is unclear. The CDR3 spans 11 residues. V lost 0 bases, J lost 3 bases, and 3 bases lay in between. Per germline, CDR1 DFQATT and CDR2 SNEGSKA (reference sequence). The CDR3 protein is CSARDLYEQYF. As DNA, the CDR3 is TGCAGTGCTAGAGACCTCTACGAGCAGTACTTC.